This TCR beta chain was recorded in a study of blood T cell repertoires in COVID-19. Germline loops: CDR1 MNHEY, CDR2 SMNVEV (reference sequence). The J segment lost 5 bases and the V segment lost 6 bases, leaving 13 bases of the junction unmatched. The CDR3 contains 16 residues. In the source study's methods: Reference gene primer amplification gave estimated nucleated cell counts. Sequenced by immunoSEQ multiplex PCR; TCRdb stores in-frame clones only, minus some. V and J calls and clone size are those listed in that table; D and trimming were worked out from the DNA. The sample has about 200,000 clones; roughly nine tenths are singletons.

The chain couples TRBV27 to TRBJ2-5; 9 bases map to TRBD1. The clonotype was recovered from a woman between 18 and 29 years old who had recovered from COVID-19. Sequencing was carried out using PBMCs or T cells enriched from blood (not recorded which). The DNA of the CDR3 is TGTGCCAGCAGCCCTGAACCGGGACAGGGTTTTGAGACCCAGTACTTC. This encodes CASSPEPGQGFETQYF.